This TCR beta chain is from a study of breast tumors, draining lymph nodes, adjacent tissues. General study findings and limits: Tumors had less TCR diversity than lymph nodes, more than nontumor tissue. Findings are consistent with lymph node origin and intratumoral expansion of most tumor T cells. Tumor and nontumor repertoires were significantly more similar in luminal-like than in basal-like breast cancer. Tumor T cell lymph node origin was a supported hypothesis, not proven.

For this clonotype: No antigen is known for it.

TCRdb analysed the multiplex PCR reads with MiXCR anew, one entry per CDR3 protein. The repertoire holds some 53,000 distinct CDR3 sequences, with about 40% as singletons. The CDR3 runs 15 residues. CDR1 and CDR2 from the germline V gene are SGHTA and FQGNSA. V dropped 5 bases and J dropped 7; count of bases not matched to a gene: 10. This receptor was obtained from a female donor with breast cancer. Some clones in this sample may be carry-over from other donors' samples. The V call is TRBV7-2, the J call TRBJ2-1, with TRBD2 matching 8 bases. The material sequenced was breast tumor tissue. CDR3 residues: CASSLGVAGRNEQFF. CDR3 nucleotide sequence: TGTGCCAGCAGCCTCGGGGTAGCGGGGAGGAATGAGCAGTTCTTC.